One sample yielded the 20 T cell receptor beta chains listed below, sequenced in a study of cytomegalovirus exposure and HLA in healthy donors. The PCR was carried out with 60 Vbeta primers and 13 Jbeta primers. Assay: immunoSEQ multiplex PCR; the TCRdb copy retains only in-frame clones and omits some. Among some 170,000 clones listed, over 60% were seen once. Sequencing was carried out using PBMCs. Receptors originate from a woman aged 25 to 39 in good health and CMV-seronegative.

The chain uses TRBV4-3 and TRBJ1-2, with 8 positions matching TRBD1. The CDR3 runs 14 residues. Looked up from germline, CDR1 is LGHNA and CDR2 is YSLEER. Trimming removed 0 bases from V and 8 bases from J; junction bases left unmatched: 5. Here the CDR3 reads CASSQDTGGRGYTF. CDR3 bases: TGCGCCAGCAGCCAAGATACAGGGGGAAGAGGCTACACCTTC.

This clone has just one count. The V gene is TRBV27, the J gene TRBJ2-7; TRBD2 might be the D (5 bases). Germline V lookup: CDR1 MNHEY, CDR2 SMNVEV (reference sequence). CDR3 length equals 14 residues. V dropped 6 bases and J dropped 6 bases, with 18 bases sitting between them. The chain's CDR3 is CASRLKGSGIEQYF. CDR3 sequence (DNA): TGTGCCAGCAGACTTAAGGGTTCGGGGATCGAGCAGTACTTC.

The V and J genes are TRBV7-4 and TRBJ2-7; TRBD2 agrees at 9 bases. V was clipped by 4 bases and J by 3 bases; unmatched bases: 10. The germline V gene has CDR1 SGHVT and CDR2 SQSDAQ. CDR3 length: 16 amino acids. CDR3 sequence: CASSSGGSGGLYEQYF. CDR3 in DNA: TGTGCCAGCAGCTCGGGGGGTAGCGGGGGTCTCTACGAGCAGTACTTC.

V is TRBV11-1 and J is TRBJ2-7; TRBD2 matches at 7 bases. Germline lookup yields CDR1 SGHAT and CDR2 FQDESV (reference sequence). The CDR3 is 13 amino acids. The J segment lost 2 bases and the V segment lost 5 bases, leaving 3 bases of the junction unmatched. DNA of the CDR3: TGTGCCAGCAGCCCCGGGACTACCTACGAGCAGTACTTC. It encodes CASSPGTTYEQYF.

The gene calls are TRBV30 and TRBJ1-5; 7 bases match TRBD1. J gave up 5 bases and V 2 bases, and 3 bases lay outside the gene matches. The germline CDR1 and CDR2 sequences are GTSNPN and SVGIG (reference sequence). The CDR3 has 13 residues. This chain's CDR3 is CAWSRQGDQPQHF. CDR3 nucleotides: TGTGCCTGGAGTAGGCAGGGGGATCAGCCCCAGCATTTT. Looking up the rest from reference TRBV30 and TRBJ1-5 gives the full variable domain: SQTIHQWPATLVQPVGSPLSLECTVEGTSNPNLYWYRQAAGRGLQLLFYSVGIGQISSEVPQNLSASRPQDRQFILSSKKLLLSDSGFYLCAWSRQGDQPQHFGDGTRLSIL.

V is TRBV5-6 and J is TRBJ2-7; D not resolved. V lost 0 bases, J lost 5 bases, and 9 bases lay in between. The germline gives CDR1 SGHDT, CDR2 YYEEEE. The CDR3 contains 13 residues. CDR3 sequence: CASSLGPGNEQYF. The DNA of the CDR3 is TGTGCCAGCAGCTTGGGCCCAGGAAACGAGCAGTACTTC. The full variable domain, its missing parts supplied by reference TRBV5-6 and TRBJ2-7, is DAGVTQSPTHLIKTRGQQVTLRCSPKSGHDTVSWYQQALGQGPQFIFQYYEEEERQRGNFPDRFSGHQFPNYSSELNVNALLLGDSALYLCASSLGPGNEQYFGPGTRLTVT.

As regards this clone: One junction end disagrees with the germline gene, perhaps due to a read error. The chain recombines TRBV19 with TRBJ2-1; tentative D call: TRBD1 (5 bases). Germline values: CDR1 LNHDA, CDR2 SQIVND (reference sequence). CDR3 size: 14 residues. Here the CDR3 DNA reads TGTGTCAGTAACGACAGAGGAACCTTCAATGAGCAGTTCTTC. Encoded protein: CVSNDRGTFNEQFF.

This clone was counted only a few times. CDR3 coding DNA: TGTGCCAGCAGCTTAGCGGGACTAGTAAACGGAGATACGCAGTATTTT. Encoded protein: CASSLAGLVNGDTQYF. The gene calls are TRBV7-2 and TRBJ2-3; 8 positions agree with TRBD2. The junction had 7 bases not matched to a gene; V was cut back by 0 bases and J by 5 bases. This CDR3 contains 16 residues. CDR1 SGHTA and CDR2 FQGNSA come from the germline V gene.

The gene calls are TRBV7-9 and TRBJ2-1; a possible D gene is TRBD2 (6 bases). Between the trimmed V and J ends, which lost 4 bases and 4 bases, there was a span of 8 bases. CDR1 and CDR2 from the germline V gene are SEHNR and FQNEAQ (reference sequence). The CDR3 loop spans 13 amino acids. The CDR3 DNA reads TGTGCCAGCAGCTCAAGCGGGTACAATGAGCAGTTCTTC. Its protein is CASSSSGYNEQFF.

V gene TRBV18 combines with J gene TRBJ2-2, with D perhaps TRBD1 (5 bases). V lost 4 bases, J lost 0 bases, and 12 bases lay in between. The CDR3 is 16 amino acids. The germline V gene encodes CDR1 KGHSH and CDR2 LQKENI. The CDR3 sequence: CASSRLQEPNTGELFF. The CDR3, as DNA: TGTGCCAGCTCACGGCTACAGGAACCGAACACCGGGGAGCTGTTTTTT.

The chain joins TRBV5-6 to TRBJ1-1, with TRBD1 matching 9 bases. Germline loops: CDR1 SGHDT, CDR2 YYEEEE. CDR3 length: 15 residues. V dropped 4 bases and J dropped 1; count of bases not matched to a gene: 5. This CDR3 is CASSPQGAENTEAFF. The CDR3, as DNA: TGTGCCAGCAGCCCACAGGGGGCGGAGAACACTGAAGCTTTCTTT.

The CDR3 DNA reads as TGTGCCAGTAGTATTTCAGGTCTGACTGAAGCTTTCTTT. It translates to CASSISGLTEAFF. This sequence joins TRBV19 and TRBJ1-1; D call uncertain. Germline-derived CDR1 and CDR2 are LNHDA and SQIVND (reference sequence). V shed 3 bases and J shed 5 bases, with 10 bases lying between them. The CDR3 is made up of 13 amino acids.

The gene calls are TRBV2 and TRBJ2-1; 7 bases align to TRBD1. The CDR3 has 13 amino acids. Per the germline V gene, CDR1 is SNHLY and CDR2 is FYNNEI. J gave up 6 bases and V 5 bases, and 4 bases lay outside the gene matches. The CDR3 nucleotides are TGTGCCAGCAGTCCACAGGGGCTCAATGAGCAGTTCTTC. The encoded protein is CASSPQGLNEQFF. The full variable domain, in which reference TRBV2 and TRBJ2-1 provide the parts outside the CDR3, is EPEVTQTPSHQVTQMGQEVILRCVPISNHLYFYWYRQILGQKVEFLVSFYNNEISEKSEIFDDQFSVERPDGSNFTLKIRSTKLEDSAMYFCASSPQGLNEQFFGPGTRLTVL.

DNA for the CDR3: TGTGCCAGCAGTGAATATGGACAGGGGGTTTCACCCCTCCACTTT. It is translated as CASSEYGQGVSPLHF. V and J are TRBV25-1 and TRBJ1-6, with 10 positions matching TRBD1. After removal of 0 bases from V and 9 bases from J, the junction contained 2 bases not matched to a gene. There are 15 residues in the CDR3. The germline CDR1 and CDR2 sequences are MGHDK and SYGVNS.

The chain employs TRBV4-3 and TRBJ1-2; D call uncertain. From germline, CDR1 is LGHNA and CDR2 YSLEER. Trimming left V 1 base short and J 4 bases short, with 7 bases between. The CDR3 extends over 13 amino acids. CDR3 protein: CASSQGTVYGYTF. CDR3 in DNA: TGCGCCAGCAGCCAAGGAACAGTCTATGGCTACACCTTC.

The rearrangement uses TRBV19 and TRBJ1-2; perhaps TRBD1 as D (5 bases). Germline CDR1 reads LNHDA; CDR2 reads SQIVND (reference sequence). V was clipped by 6 bases and J by 13 bases, with 18 bases between them. This CDR3 has 12 residues. The CDR3 here is CASRLTSRDFTF. In DNA form, the CDR3 reads TGTGCCAGTAGACTAACCTCCCGGGACTTCACCTTC.

The rearrangement uses TRBV5-6 and TRBJ2-5; 8 bases fit TRBD1. The trim removed 7 bases at V and 4 bases at J, leaving 12 bases unmatched. This CDR3 has 15 residues. CDR1 SGHDT and CDR2 YYEEEE come from the germline V gene. The CDR3 nucleotides read TGTGCCAGCCAGAAAGAGACAGGGGTCGGAGAGACCCAGTACTTC. Protein: CASQKETGVGETQYF.

The chain joins TRBV7-3 to TRBJ1-1, with D tentatively TRBD1 (6 bases). V was pared by 5 bases and J by 1 base, with 11 bases between. The V gene's germline CDR1 is SGHTA and CDR2 FQGTGA. The CDR3 contains 14 residues. CDR3 in amino acids: CASSTGTPNTEAFF. CDR3 in DNA: TGTGCCAGCAGCACCGGGACACCGAACACTGAAGCTTTCTTT.

The gene calls are TRBV7-6 and TRBJ2-3, with 9 bases aligning to TRBD2. Germline trimming cut 4 bases from V and 2 bases from J; bases unmatched to any gene: 7. Germline V gives CDR1 SGHVS, CDR2 FNYEAQ. CDR3 length equals 16 residues. Here the CDR3 DNA reads TGTGCCAGCAGCTCCCTGACTAGCGGATACACAGATACGCAGTATTTT. Translating gives CASSSLTSGYTDTQYF.

The rearrangement links TRBV7-6 to TRBJ1-1, with 7 bases matching TRBD1. The CDR3 sequence is 15 residues long. The germline gives CDR1 SGHVS, CDR2 FNYEAQ. V shed 5 bases and J 0 bases; nucleotides not matched to a gene: 6. The CDR3 spells CASSPQGGLNTEAFF. Written as DNA, the CDR3 is TGTGCCAGCAGCCCCCAGGGGGGACTGAACACTGAAGCTTTCTTT.